Following are 18 T cell receptor beta chains from one sample sequenced in a study of early T cells in non-severe SARS-CoV-2 infection. TCRdb recomputed calls from the 5' RACE reads with MiXCR, one row per CDR3 protein. The sample shows 70,000 to 95,000 distinct CDR3 sequences, under 15% of them seen only once. The sample was whole blood. The source of these receptors is an adult who was a healthcare worker with PCR-confirmed SARS-CoV-2 infection or an uninfected control (not recorded which).

The V and J genes are TRBV4-1 and TRBJ1-2; D gene unclear. The CDR3 has 17 residues. CDR1 is MGHRA, CDR2 YSYEKL, per germline. V dropped 4 bases and J dropped 3 bases, with 21 bases sitting between them. This CDR3 reads CASSLPPREVEDYGYTF. The CDR3 DNA is TGCGCCAGCAGCCTTCCTCCCCGGGAGGTGGAAGACTATGGCTACACCTTC.

V gene TRBV5-6 combines with J gene TRBJ2-1; maybe TRBD2 (7 bases). The CDR3 extends over 14 amino acids. Trimming removed 1 base from V and 6 bases from J, with 11 bases in between. The germline gives CDR1 SGHDT, CDR2 YYEEEE. This CDR3 reads CASSLRGGLNEQFF. DNA of the CDR3: TGTGCCAGCAGCTTGAGGGGGGGCCTCAATGAGCAGTTCTTC.

This clonotype turned up a few times. This chain joins TRBV7-9 and TRBJ2-1; 10 bases match TRBD2. Per the germline V gene, CDR1 is SEHNR and CDR2 is FQNEAQ (reference sequence). The CDR3 runs to 15 residues. The trim removed 5 bases at V and 6 bases at J, leaving 7 bases unmatched. The CDR3 sequence: CASSPSGGAGNEQFF. The CDR3 DNA reads TGTGCCAGCAGCCCCAGCGGGGGGGCTGGCAATGAGCAGTTCTTC.

The chain links TRBV10-3 to TRBJ2-7; the D gene could be TRBD1 or TRBD2 (6 bases each). V lost 1 base to trimming and J lost 4 bases, with 14 bases between them. The CDR3 has 15 amino acids. Germline CDR1 and CDR2: ENHRY and SYGVKD. CDR3 DNA: TGTGCCATCAGTGAGTTTAGGGGGGTATCGTACGAGCAGTACGTC. The encoded protein is CAISEFRGVSYEQYV.

This clonotype turned up a few times. The genes are TRBV7-2 and TRBJ2-4; D tentatively fits TRBD1 or TRBD2 (5 bases each). The V end was cut by 3 bases, the J end by 6 bases, with 9 bases between. Germline V gene data show CDR1 as SGHTA and CDR2 as FQGNSA. This CDR3 is 13 amino acids long. CDR3 bases: TGTGCCAGCAGCTTGCCGGGGACAAACATTCAGTACTTC. Translating it yields CASSLPGTNIQYF.

V gene TRBV24-1 combines with J gene TRBJ2-2; a weak D match, TRBD1 (6 bases). This CDR3 spans 14 amino acids. V was shortened by 7 bases and J by 2 bases, with 10 bases between the two germline ends. CDR1 and CDR2 from the germline V gene are KGHDR and SFDVKD. The CDR3 DNA reads TGTGCCACCAGGGGGGACACAAACACCGGGGAGCTGTTTTTT. Its translation: CATRGDTNTGELFF.

A few counts support this clonotype. The chain recombines TRBV7-6 with TRBJ1-2; TRBD1 agrees at 8 bases. Trimming at V came to 5 bases and at J to 5 bases, leaving 1 base not matched to a gene. CDR3 length: 12 residues. CDR1 is SGHVS and CDR2 is FNYEAQ in the germline V gene. Written as DNA, the CDR3 is TGTGCCAGCAGCCACAGGGGGTATGGCTACACCTTC. Amino acids: CASSHRGYGYTF.

This clonotype appeared a few times. The V and J genes are TRBV5-1 and TRBJ1-5, with D possibly being TRBD1 (5 bases). The CDR3 contains 16 residues. Trimming took 2 bases from V and 0 from J, leaving 12 bases between them. CDR1 is SGHRS, CDR2 YFSETQ, per germline. The CDR3 sequence is CASSFGGPYSNQPQHF. The CDR3 bases are TGCGCCAGCAGCTTCGGGGGACCTTATAGCAATCAGCCCCAGCATTTT.

This clonotype came up a few times. The chain is built from TRBV12-3 or TRBV12-4 and TRBJ2-3, with no clear D. There are 14 residues in the CDR3. Trimming removed 3 bases at V and 2 bases at J, with 9 bases between. In DNA, the CDR3 is TGTGCCAGCAGTTTGTGGGAATTCACAGATACGCAGTATTTT. Its translation is CASSLWEFTDTQYF.

The chain combines TRBV7-3 with TRBJ2-5, with D possibly TRBD1 on 6 matching bases. Per the germline V gene, CDR1 is SGHTA and CDR2 is FQGTGA. Between the trimmed V and J ends, which lost 4 bases and 1 base, there was a span of 13 bases. There are 15 residues in the CDR3. CDR3 nucleotides: TGTGCCAGCAGCTCACTAGGACAGCTCCAAGAGACCCAGTACTTC. Translation: CASSSLGQLQETQYF.

This clonotype was counted only a few times. This rearrangement joins TRBV7-2 to TRBJ1-1; D unresolved. The CDR3 totals 16 residues. The germline V gene has CDR1 SGHTA and CDR2 FQGNSA. Trimming stripped 1 base from V and 1 base from J, with 13 bases between. Here the CDR3 reads CASSLGTERKNTEAFF. The CDR3 DNA sequence: TGTGCCAGCAGCTTAGGCACAGAACGTAAGAACACTGAAGCTTTCTTT.

This clonotype has ten or more counts. The chain uses TRBV6-2 or TRBV6-3 and TRBJ2-5; tentatively, D is TRBD2 (7 bases). The CDR3 consists of 16 residues. CDR1 is MNHEY and CDR2 is SVGEGT in the germline V gene. Trimming shortened V by 7 bases and J by 5 bases, and 23 bases separated the two germline ends. Here the CDR3 reads CASIDRSGGSMETQYF. CDR3 coding DNA: TGTGCCAGCATCGACAGGTCGGGGGGCAGTATGGAGACCCAGTACTTC.

This chain connects TRBV27 to TRBJ1-2; the match to TRBD1 covers 8 bases. Germline CDR1 is MNHEY and CDR2 is SMNVEV (reference sequence). Losses at the gene ends were 4 bases for V and 3 bases for J; bases not matched to a gene: 4. This CDR3 is 14 amino acids long. In DNA, the CDR3 is TGTGCCAGCAGTTCAGGGGGCAAAGACTATGGCTACACCTTC. Translation: CASSSGGKDYGYTF.

The V and J genes are TRBV29-1 and TRBJ1-2; D is unresolved. From germline, CDR1 is SQVTM and CDR2 ANQGSEA. The CDR3 spans 11 residues. V shed 7 bases and J shed 6 bases, with 12 bases lying between them. CDR3 bases: TGCAGCGCTAGGGAGGGAAATGGCTACACCTTC. Amino acids: CSAREGNGYTF.

CDR3 residues: CASTVGGLAKNIQYF. In DNA form, the CDR3 reads TGCGCCAGCACCGTGGGCGGGCTAGCCAAAAACATTCAGTACTTC. The rearrangement uses TRBV5-1 and TRBJ2-4, with D possibly matching TRBD2 (5 bases). The V end was cut by 6 bases, the J end by 0 bases, with 13 bases between. The CDR3 is 15 residues long. Germline CDR1 reads SGHRS; CDR2 reads YFSETQ. Looking up the rest from reference TRBV5-1 and TRBJ2-4 gives the full variable domain: KAGVTQTPRYLIKTRGQQVTLSCSPISGHRSVSWYQQTPGQGLQFLFEYFSETQRNKGNFPGRFSGRQFSNSRSEMNVSTLELGDSALYLCASTVGGLAKNIQYFGAGTRLSVL.

This clonotype was found a few times. The chain combines TRBV5-1 with TRBJ1-1; 8 nucleotides line up with TRBD1. The length of the CDR3 is 16 residues. Unmatched junction bases numbered 11, after V lost 5 bases and J lost 2 bases. In germline, CDR1 is SGHRS, CDR2 YFSETQ. CDR3 coding DNA: TGCGCCAGCAGACCTGACAGGGGTACCTCCAACACTGAAGCTTTCTTT. It encodes CASRPDRGTSNTEAFF.

In its sample, this clonotype was seen a few times. The chain recombines TRBV20-1 with TRBJ2-3, with TRBD2 identical over 12 bases. The V gene end was trimmed by 6 bases and the J gene end by 5 bases; junction bases not matched to a gene: 9. The CDR3 totals 15 residues. CDR1 and CDR2 from the germline V gene are DFQATT and SNEGSKA (reference sequence). The CDR3 loop reads CSARLAGAFGDTQYF. CDR3 nucleotides: TGCAGTGCCAGACTAGCGGGGGCCTTCGGAGATACGCAGTATTTT.

The chain carries TRBV7-9 and TRBJ1-6, with 9 bases aligning to TRBD1. The CDR3 contains 17 residues. V was clipped by 5 bases and J by 6 bases; unmatched bases: 11. CDR1 SEHNR and CDR2 FQNEAQ come from the germline V gene (reference sequence). The CDR3, as DNA: TGTGCCAGCAGCAACGCCTTACAGGGGGCTTTTAATTCACCCCTCCACTTT. Translating gives CASSNALQGAFNSPLHF. Based on the CDR3 plus reference TRBV7-9 and TRBJ1-6, the full variable domain is DTGVSQNPRHKITKRGQNVTFRCDPISEHNRLYWYRQTLGQGPEFLTYFQNEAQLEKSRLLSDRFSAERPKGSFSTLEIQRTEQGDSAMYLCASSNALQGAFNSPLHFGNGTRLTVT.